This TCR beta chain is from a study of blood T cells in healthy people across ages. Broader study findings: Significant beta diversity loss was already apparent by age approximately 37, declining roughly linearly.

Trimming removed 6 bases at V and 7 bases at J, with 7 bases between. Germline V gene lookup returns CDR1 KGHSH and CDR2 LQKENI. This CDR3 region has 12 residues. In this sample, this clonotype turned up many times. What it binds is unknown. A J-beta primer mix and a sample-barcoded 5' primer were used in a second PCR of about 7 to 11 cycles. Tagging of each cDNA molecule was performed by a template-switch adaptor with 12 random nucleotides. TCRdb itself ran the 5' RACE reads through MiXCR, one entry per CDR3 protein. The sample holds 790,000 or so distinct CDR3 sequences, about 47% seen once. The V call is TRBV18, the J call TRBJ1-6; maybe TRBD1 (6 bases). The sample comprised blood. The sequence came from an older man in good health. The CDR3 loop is CASSQGNSPLHF. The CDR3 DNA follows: TGTGCCAGCTCGCAGGGGAATTCACCCCTCCACTTT.